The subject of this entry is one TCR beta chain. Its ends do not fully match the called genes, so a read error is possible. These data come from a study of immune evolution from preneoplasia to lung adenocarcinoma. Patient tissue came from resections in Japan or China, 2014–2017. The CDR3 has 12 amino acids. Germline CDR1 reads MDHEN; CDR2 reads SYDVKM. Measured with immunoSEQ multiplex PCR; TCRdb has only the in-frame clones, and not every one. The sample includes about 5,700 clones, 70% to 85% of them seen just once. The sequence derives from a person between 65 and 79 years old with lung adenocarcinoma. The chain is built from TRBV28 and TRBJ1-5, with 7 bases identical to TRBD1. Input material: FFPE adjacent normal lung tissue. CDR3 in amino acids: CCGTECNQPQHF. In nucleotides, the CDR3 is TGCTGCGGGACAGAATGCAATCAGCCCCAGCATTTT.